The rows below give T cell receptor beta chains drawn from one sample of a study of blood T cell repertoires in COVID-19. Sequencing was performed with immunoSEQ multiplex PCR; in TCRdb, only in-frame clones are kept and a portion is missing. The sample lists 150,000 to 200,000 clones, over 80% occurring once. The specimen was PBMCs or T cells enriched from blood (not recorded which). The receptors come from an older man who had been exposed to COVID-19. Each CDR3 is given with its conserved first and last residue. The order of the fields is clone size, V gene, D gene, J gene, CDR3 protein, CDR3 DNA. The D gene is left open where the match is weak. Not every row has a clone size; where given, it reads once, few, many or a size class.

abundance: -
v_gene: TRBV2
d_gene: -
j_gene: TRBJ2-5
CDR3aa: CASSVQGQETQYF
CDR3nt: TGTGCCAGCAGTGTCCAGGGCCAAGAGACCCAGTACTTC

abundance: -
v_gene: TRBV19
d_gene: -
j_gene: TRBJ2-6
CDR3aa: CASSARNRAGANVLTF
CDR3nt: TGTGCCAGTAGTGCCAGAAACAGAGCTGGGGCCAACGTCCTGACTTTC

abundance: -
v_gene: TRBV12-3/TRBV12-4
d_gene: -
j_gene: TRBJ1-5
CDR3aa: CASSTGNQPQHF
CDR3nt: TGTGCCAGCAGTACAGGGAACCAGCCCCAGCATTTT

abundance: -
v_gene: TRBV12-3/TRBV12-4
d_gene: -
j_gene: TRBJ1-4
CDR3aa: CASSFKGREKLFF
CDR3nt: TGTGCCAGCAGTTTTAAGGGGAGGGAAAAACTGTTTTTT

abundance: -
v_gene: TRBV15
d_gene: TRBD1
j_gene: TRBJ1-4
CDR3aa: CATSRRDRGRVSEKLFF
CDR3nt: TGTGCCACCAGCAGGCGGGACAGGGGGAGAGTGAGCGAAAAACTGTTTTTT

abundance: few
v_gene: TRBV5-5
d_gene: TRBD1
j_gene: TRBJ1-6
CDR3aa: CASSRDSLYNSPLHF
CDR3nt: TGTGCCAGCAGTCGGGACAGTCTTTATAATTCACCCCTCCACTTT

abundance: many
v_gene: TRBV7-9
d_gene: -
j_gene: TRBJ1-2
CDR3aa: CASNPVGYSTNYGYTF
CDR3nt: TGTGCCAGCAACCCCGTTGGGTACAGCACTAACTATGGCTACACCTTC

abundance: -
v_gene: TRBV5-6
d_gene: -
j_gene: TRBJ2-7
CDR3aa: CASSFLSEQYF
CDR3nt: TGTGCCAGCAGCTTTCTATCCGAGCAGTACTTC

abundance: -
v_gene: TRBV5-8
d_gene: TRBD2
j_gene: TRBJ2-5
CDR3aa: CASSPRAGGTRETQYF
CDR3nt: TGTGCCAGCAGCCCGCGAGCGGGAGGTACCCGGGAGACCCAGTACTTC

abundance: -
v_gene: TRBV9
d_gene: -
j_gene: TRBJ2-5
CDR3aa: CASSHAAGSQETQYF
CDR3nt: TGTGCCAGCAGCCACGCGGCGGGTTCGCAAGAGACCCAGTACTTC

abundance: -
v_gene: TRBV3-1/TRBV3-2
d_gene: TRBD2
j_gene: TRBJ2-1
CDR3aa: CASSQAGGTNEQFF
CDR3nt: TGTGCCAGCAGCCAAGCGGGGGGGACGAATGAGCAGTTCTTC